One and the same sample provided the 9 T cell receptor beta chains below, sequenced in a study of cytomegalovirus exposure and HLA in healthy donors. The primer mix had 60 Vbeta and 13 Jbeta primers. Sequencing used immunoSEQ multiplex PCR; TCRdb keeps in-frame clones, though not all of them. Of 65,000 to 100,000 clones detected, 60% to 80% appear once; the ten largest clones hold approximately 2.3%. Material for sequencing was PBMCs. Receptors were obtained from a man in his forties in good health and CMV-seronegative.

This chain joins TRBV5-1 and TRBJ2-3, with TRBD2 as a possible D gene (5 bases). Deletions cut 3 bases from V and 6 bases from J, with 14 bases between. The germline gives CDR1 SGHRS, CDR2 YFSETQ. The CDR3 has 14 residues. For the CDR3, the DNA is TGCGCCAGCAGCTCCGGACTCCCGGGGGATACGCAGTATTTT. This codes for CASSSGLPGDTQYF.

There are a few counts of this clone. CDR3 coding DNA: TGTGCCAGCAGCTTGGCAGGGTCTGAAGCTTTCTTT. Its protein product is CASSLAGSEAFF. The J gene is TRBJ1-1, the V gene TRBV5-6; D possibly corresponds to TRBD1 (5 bases). The CDR3 length is 12 residues. CDR1 is SGHDT and CDR2 is YYEEEE in the germline V gene. Trimming took off 0 bases at V and 6 bases at J, with 6 bases between the two ends.

This chain links TRBV4-1 with TRBJ1-5; D is uncertain. The germline V gene has CDR1 MGHRA and CDR2 YSYEKL. The V end was cut by 1 base, the J end by 9 bases, with 10 bases between. This CDR3 has 13 amino acids. The CDR3 sequence: CASSQGGRRPQHF. DNA for the CDR3: TGCGCCAGCAGCCAAGGCGGGAGGCGGCCCCAGCATTTT.

The chain has TRBV7-6 and TRBJ2-7, with D maybe TRBD1 (6 bases). This CDR3 contains 14 residues. Germline assignment: CDR1 SGHVS and CDR2 FNYEAQ. V lost 1 base, J lost 5 bases, and 12 bases lay in between. CDR3 sequence reads: CASSLEGDGNEQYF. CDR3 nucleotides: TGTGCCAGCAGCTTAGAGGGGGACGGGAACGAGCAGTACTTC.

The rearrangement links TRBV5-4 to TRBJ2-2; D is possibly TRBD1 (6 bases). This CDR3 is 15 amino acids long. CDR1 and CDR2 from the germline V gene are SGHNT and YYREEE (reference sequence). V lost 3 bases, J lost 1 base, and 10 bases lay in between. The CDR3 sequence is CASSSPDRNTGELFF. DNA for the CDR3: TGTGCCAGCAGCTCTCCGGACAGGAACACCGGGGAGCTGTTTTTT.

The CDR3, as DNA: TGTGCCAGCAGTTCCCCTAGATCCCCCGTGAACACTGAAGCTTTCTTT. This sequence encodes CASSSPRSPVNTEAFF. The rearrangement links TRBV6-6 to TRBJ1-1, with D hard to call. CDR1 is MNHNY, CDR2 SVGAGI, per germline (reference sequence). The CDR3 spans 16 residues. Trimming left V 4 bases short and J 0 bases short, with 15 bases between.

This clone was seen more than once but under ten times. The CDR3 sequence is CATSRAGIAEAFF. The CDR3 DNA reads TGTGCCACCAGCAGAGCGGGGATTGCTGAAGCTTTCTTT. The chain recombines TRBV15 with TRBJ1-1; D is unclear. The CDR3 length is 13 residues. The germline CDR1 and CDR2 sequences are LNHNV and YYDKDF (reference sequence). Between the trimmed V and J ends, which lost 1 base and 6 bases, there was a span of 9 bases.

In DNA, the CDR3 is TGTGCCAGCAGCCCGTACGGTGGCACAGATACGCAGTATTTT. Its translation is CASSPYGGTDTQYF. The rearrangement joins TRBV7-2 to TRBJ2-3; D call uncertain. CDR3 length: 14 amino acids. Trimming cost V 5 bases and J 1 base, with 10 bases left between them. Germline loops: CDR1 SGHTA, CDR2 FQGNSA.

The V and J genes are TRBV10-1 and TRBJ2-3; no clear D gene. The CDR3 sequence is 14 residues long. Trimming left V 4 bases short and J 0 bases short, with 8 bases between. Germline V gene sequence: CDR1 WNHNN, CDR2 SYGVQD (reference sequence). CDR3 protein: CASSVAPSTDTQYF. DNA for the CDR3: TGCGCCAGCAGTGTGGCACCTAGCACAGATACGCAGTATTTT.